These 8 T cell receptor beta chains came from one sample sequenced in a study of blood T cell repertoires in COVID-19. Data came from immunoSEQ multiplex PCR; TCRdb stores just in-frame clones and leaves some out. The sample records about 120,000 clones, around 78% being singletons. The sample taken for sequencing was peripheral blood. The receptors come from a young man with acute or convalescent COVID-19.

The chain recombines TRBV6-5 with TRBJ1-6; D gene ambiguous. Germline V gene lookup returns CDR1 MNHEY and CDR2 SVGAGI. V lost 6 bases and J lost 5, with 14 bases in between. The CDR3 totals 15 residues. The CDR3 is CASSAEGLHNSPLHF. As DNA, the CDR3 is TGTGCCAGCAGCGCCGAGGGTCTCCATAATTCACCCCTCCACTTT.

This chain joins TRBV30 and TRBJ1-2; D is possibly TRBD1 (5 bases). V lost 0 bases, J lost 4 bases, and 12 bases lay in between. The CDR3 spans 14 residues. From germline, CDR1 is GTSNPN and CDR2 SVGIG (reference sequence). In DNA form, the CDR3 reads TGTGCCTGGAGTGTACAGGAGGGGTCCTATGGCTACACCTTC. It is translated as CAWSVQEGSYGYTF.

V gene TRBV2 combines with J gene TRBJ1-2; 8 bases align to TRBD1. The ends lost 6 bases at V and 8 bases at J; junction bases unmatched: 8. The germline V gene has CDR1 SNHLY and CDR2 FYNNEI. This CDR3 spans 13 amino acids. The chain's CDR3 is CASRASRGPGYTF. The CDR3, as DNA: TGTGCCAGCAGGGCCAGCAGGGGGCCCGGCTACACCTTC.

This chain uses TRBV3-1 (or the pseudogene TRBV3-2) with TRBJ2-1; 10 bases match TRBD1. Looked up from germline, CDR1 is LGHDT and CDR2 is YNNKEL (reference sequence). V gave up 3 bases and J gave up 7 bases; unmatched junction bases: 3. The CDR3 runs 14 residues. CDR3 protein: CASSQWTGGNEQFF. The CDR3 DNA follows: TGTGCCAGCAGCCAGTGGACAGGGGGGAATGAGCAGTTCTTC.

V gene TRBV7-3 combines with J gene TRBJ2-1, with TRBD1 matching over 10 bases. CDR3 length: 16 amino acids. CDR1 and CDR2 from the germline V gene are SGHTA and FQGTGA. Trimming removed 1 base from V and 2 bases from J; junction bases left unmatched: 2. The CDR3 nucleotides read TGTGCCAGCAGCTTAAGCGGGACAGGGGCCTACAATGAGCAGTTCTTC. As protein: CASSLSGTGAYNEQFF.

The chain joins TRBV6-5 to TRBJ1-4; possibly TRBD1 for D (5 bases). Looked up from germline, CDR1 is MNHEY and CDR2 is SVGAGI. V lost 0 bases, J lost 4 bases, and 9 bases lay in between. The CDR3 is made up of 15 amino acids. CDR3 in DNA: TGTGCCAGCAGTTACTCGGGGGGAGGTAATGAAAAACTGTTTTTT. It codes for CASSYSGGGNEKLFF.

The chain employs TRBV5-3 and TRBJ1-6, with no clear D. TRBV5-3 counts as an open reading frame of uncertain function. This CDR3 has 16 amino acids. Trimming removed 0 bases from V and 14 bases from J, with 21 bases in between. CDR3 loop: CARSLVEPSLPLTLHF. The CDR3 region has the DNA TGTGCCAGAAGCTTGGTCGAGCCGTCCCTCCCATTGACCCTCCACTTT.

The rearrangement joins TRBV6-5 to TRBJ1-2; unclear D gene. Trimming took 6 bases from V and 8 from J, leaving 19 bases between them. The CDR3 extends over 14 amino acids. The germline gives CDR1 MNHEY, CDR2 SVGAGI. The CDR3 DNA reads TGTGCCAGCAGGGGAGGACCTTCAAACTCCGGCTACACCTTC. Protein sequence: CASRGGPSNSGYTF.